This T cell receptor (beta chain) stems from a study of memory CD4+ T cells and cytomegalovirus serostatus. Germline trimming cut 4 bases from V and 7 bases from J; bases unmatched to any gene: 11. In germline, CDR1 is SGHRS, CDR2 YFSETQ. The CDR3 loop spans 15 amino acids. With respect to this clone: Antigen: not known.

Clones were sequenced by immunoSEQ multiplex PCR, and TCRdb holds only the in-frame ones, with some missing. The sample holds about 50,000 clones, around four fifths seen once. The sort gate was single viable CD3+CD4+CD8-CD45RO+ cells for memory CD4+ T cells. CD4+ T cells were isolated by positive magnetic selection. Study-wide points: About 40% of the roughly 160 known CMV-associated TCRbeta sequences appeared in CD4+ memory.

The chain is built from TRBV5-1 and TRBJ2-7; TRBD2 matches at 10 bases. The receptor was isolated from an adult in good health and CMV-seronegative. The sample consisted of memory CD4+ T cells from blood. The CDR3 coding sequence is TGCGCCAGCAGCGATGGACTAGCGGCTCTACGAGAGCAGTACTTC. The encoded protein is CASSDGLAALREQYF.